This entry describes one T cell receptor (beta chain). The data were obtained in a study of T-cell reconstitution after alpha-beta-depleted transplantation in children. Molecular barcoding with unique molecular identifiers was used for the TCRbeta library. TCRdb re-analysed the PCR reads in MiXCR, keeping a single row per CDR3 protein. The profile shows just under 550,000 distinct CDR3 sequences, about 18% of them singletons. CDR3 length: 15 residues. In germline, CDR1 is LNHNV, CDR2 YYDKDF (reference sequence). V dropped 5 bases and J dropped 0 bases, with 10 bases sitting between them. The gene calls are TRBV15 and TRBJ2-2; possibly TRBD2 for D (5 bases). Sequenced material: PBMCs from the stem cell graft donor, taken from the stem cell graft. The receptor was isolated from a human donor who donated a stem cell graft to a child with acute lymphoblastic leukemia. The chain's CDR3 is CATSGRRSNTGELFF. The CDR3 DNA follows: TGTGCCACCAGCGGACGGAGGTCGAACACCGGGGAGCTGTTTTTT.